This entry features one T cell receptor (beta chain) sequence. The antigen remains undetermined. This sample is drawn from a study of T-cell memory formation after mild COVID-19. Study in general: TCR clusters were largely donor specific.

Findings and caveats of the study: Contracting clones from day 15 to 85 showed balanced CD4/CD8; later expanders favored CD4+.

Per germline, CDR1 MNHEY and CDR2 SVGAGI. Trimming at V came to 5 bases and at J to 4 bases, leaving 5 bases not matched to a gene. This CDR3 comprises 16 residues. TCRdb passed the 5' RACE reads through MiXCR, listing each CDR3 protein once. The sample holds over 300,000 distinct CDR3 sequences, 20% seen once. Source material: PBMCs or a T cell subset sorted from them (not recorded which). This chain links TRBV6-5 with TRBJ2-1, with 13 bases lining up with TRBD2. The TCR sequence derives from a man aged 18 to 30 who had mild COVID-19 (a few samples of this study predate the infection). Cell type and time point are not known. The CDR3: CASSKLAGGLYNEQFF. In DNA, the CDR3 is TGTGCCAGCAGTAAACTAGCGGGGGGGCTGTACAATGAGCAGTTCTTC.